This T cell receptor (beta chain) was identified in a study of CD8+CD57+ T cells in acquired aplastic anemia. This clonotype showed up just a few times. Both TCR beta VDJ combination and CDR3 sequence profiling were carried out. Genomic DNA was the template for this profiling. TCRdb reanalysed the reads using MiXCR and keeps one entry per CDR3 protein. Among about 180,000 distinct CDR3 sequences listed, around 60% were seen once. Those patients picked for sequencing had displayed CD8+CD57+ cell expansion on flow cytometry. Each patient carried a diagnosis of severe acquired aplastic anemia. Germline V gene lookup returns CDR1 SGHTA and CDR2 FQGNSA. CDR3 length: 15 residues. The V gene lost 1 base and the J gene lost 5 bases, with 14 bases spanning the gap.

The receptor was derived from a human donor with aplastic anemia. The chain combines TRBV7-2 with TRBJ2-5; D not resolved. The material sequenced was sorted CD4+, CD8+, or CD8+CD57+ T cells (not recorded which) from PBMCs. The chain's CDR3 is CASSLVWGLRETQYF. The CDR3 nucleotides read TGTGCCAGCAGCTTAGTTTGGGGATTGCGGGAGACCCAGTACTTC.